One sample yielded the 27 T cell receptor beta chains listed below, sequenced in a study of cytomegalovirus exposure and HLA in healthy donors. The PCR used 60 Vbeta and 13 Jbeta primers. Libraries were prepared by immunoSEQ multiplex PCR; TCRdb keeps only in-frame clonotypes and omits some of them. The repertoire has about 200,000 clones, under 90% of them found once; the top ten carry about 0.1%. What was sequenced was PBMCs. These receptors all come from a boy aged 2 to 9 in good health and CMV-seronegative.

This clone was seen a handful of times. The chain recombines TRBV6-5 with TRBJ1-5; perhaps TRBD1 as D (6 bases). The V gene lost 2 bases and the J gene lost 3 bases, with 11 bases spanning the gap. Germline CDR1 MNHEY, CDR2 SVGAGI. CDR3 size: 15 residues. This CDR3 reads CASSYIQGINQPQHF. As DNA, the CDR3 is TGTGCCAGCAGTTACATACAGGGTATCAATCAGCCCCAGCATTTT.

V and J are TRBV10-3 and TRBJ2-1; tentatively, D is TRBD2 (5 bases). This CDR3 contains 16 residues. Germline values: CDR1 ENHRY, CDR2 SYGVKD. V was pared by 2 bases and J by 2 bases, with 13 bases between. The DNA for the CDR3 is TGTGCCATCAGTGAGAACAGAGGGCTCCCCTACAATGAGCAGTTCTTC. Translated: CAISENRGLPYNEQFF.

The J gene is TRBJ1-2, the V gene TRBV29-1; D is undetermined. There are 12 residues in the CDR3. Trimming left V 4 bases short and J 4 bases short, with 10 bases between. The germline V gene has CDR1 SQVTM and CDR2 ANQGSEA. CDR3 sequence reads: CSVGASTYGYTF. DNA for the CDR3: TGCAGCGTTGGGGCCAGCACCTATGGCTACACCTTC.

The chain is built from TRBV4-1 and TRBJ2-1, with 8 nucleotides matching TRBD2. V was clipped by 0 bases and J by 8 bases; unmatched bases: 6. Looked up from germline, CDR1 is MGHRA and CDR2 is YSYEKL. This CDR3 spans 15 amino acids. The CDR3 DNA reads as TGCGCCAGCAGCCAAGACGGGGGGGGTCTCTATGAGCAGTTCTTC. Translation: CASSQDGGGLYEQFF.

This clone was counted a single time. The V and J genes are TRBV6-1 and TRBJ2-7, with 8 bases aligning to TRBD2. Germline V CDR1 and CDR2: MNHNS, SASEGT. The CDR3 runs 15 residues. Trimming took 7 bases from V and 3 from J; bases not matched to a gene: 11. As DNA, the CDR3 is TGTGCCAGCACCCTCGGGGGACGGGGGGGCTACGAGCAGTACTTC. Protein product: CASTLGGRGGYEQYF.

The V call is TRBV5-6, the J call TRBJ1-2, with D maybe TRBD1 (5 bases). Germline CDR1 reads SGHDT; CDR2 reads YYEEEE. Trimming cost V 0 bases and J 5 bases, with 14 bases left between them. CDR3 length: 15 residues. The CDR3 DNA reads TGTGCCAGCAGCTTGGGGGGCGGCTTCGCGTATGGCTACACCTTC. This codes for CASSLGGGFAYGYTF.

The chain links TRBV7-9 to TRBJ1-2, with 7 bases lining up with TRBD1. Germline-derived CDR1 and CDR2 are SEHNR and FQNEAQ (reference sequence). J gave up 4 bases and V 1 base, and 6 bases lay outside the gene matches. This CDR3 has 15 residues. Here the CDR3 reads CASSLGYRGSYGYTF. The CDR3 nucleotides are TGTGCCAGCAGCTTAGGTTACAGGGGATCCTATGGCTACACCTTC.

CDR3 DNA: TGTGCCAGTAGTTTCCAGACTGCTGATACGCAGTATTTT. Protein product: CASSFQTADTQYF. V usage is TRBV19 and J usage is TRBJ2-3; D is uncertain. V dropped 5 bases and J dropped 6 bases, with 12 bases sitting between them. Germline V gene lookup returns CDR1 LNHDA and CDR2 SQIVND (reference sequence). This CDR3 is built from 13 residues.

This clone was seen once. The chain links TRBV5-1 to TRBJ1-2; possibly TRBD1 for D (6 bases). The CDR3 runs 14 residues. Trimming stripped 3 bases from V and 8 bases from J, with 17 bases between. Germline loops: CDR1 SGHRS, CDR2 YFSETQ. The CDR3 bases are TGCGCCAGCAGCTACGGACAGCTTCTTACCGGCTACACCTTC. It is translated as CASSYGQLLTGYTF. Looking up the rest from reference TRBV5-1 and TRBJ1-2 gives the full variable domain: KAGVTQTPRYLIKTRGQQVTLSCSPISGHRSVSWYQQTPGQGLQFLFEYFSETQRNKGNFPGRFSGRQFSNSRSEMNVSTLELGDSALYLCASSYGQLLTGYTFGSGTRLTVV.

The genes are TRBV29-1 and TRBJ2-7; TRBD1 matches 10 bases. V lost 6 bases, J lost 2 bases, and 7 bases stayed unmatched. The CDR3 is 14 residues long. The germline CDR1 and CDR2 sequences are SQVTM and ANQGSEA. The CDR3 here is CSVAGTGVPYEQYF. The CDR3 bases are TGCAGCGTCGCCGGGACAGGGGTACCCTACGAGCAGTACTTC.

Notes on this clone: At the DNA level, this CDR3 is encoded by other sequences in the same sample as well. The rearrangement joins TRBV18 to TRBJ1-1, with a tentative D call TRBD1 (5 bases). Germline lookup yields CDR1 KGHSH and CDR2 LQKENI. V lost 5 bases and J lost 1, with 8 bases in between. The CDR3 extends over 13 amino acids. Here the CDR3 DNA reads TGTGCCAGCTCAGGGGGGGAGAACACTGAAGCTTTCTTT. Its translation is CASSGGENTEAFF.

The rearrangement uses TRBV19 and TRBJ1-5; no reliable D call. CDR1 and CDR2 from the germline V gene are LNHDA and SQIVND (reference sequence). The CDR3 sequence is 18 residues long. V gave up 6 bases and J gave up 5 bases, with 26 bases separating them. The CDR3 spells CASSTVEAPNILHQPQHF. The CDR3 nucleotides read TGTGCCAGTAGCACCGTTGAGGCGCCCAATATTTTACATCAGCCCCAGCATTTT.

The V and J genes are TRBV6-5 and TRBJ2-1, with 10 bases identical to TRBD2. The trim removed 6 bases at V and 14 bases at J, leaving 7 bases unmatched. From germline, CDR1 is MNHEY and CDR2 SVGAGI. The CDR3 contains 12 residues. The CDR3 is CASSPKRGGEFF. DNA of the CDR3: TGTGCCAGCAGCCCGAAGCGGGGGGGGGAGTTCTTC.

The chain has TRBV27 and TRBJ2-3; 7 bases are a match to TRBD1. CDR1 and CDR2 (germline): MNHEY, SMNVEV (reference sequence). Trimming at V came to 2 bases and at J to 2 bases, leaving 10 bases not matched to a gene. The CDR3 length is 17 residues. Written as DNA, the CDR3 is TGTGCCAGCAGTTTAAAAGGGGACAGAGCTTTCACAGATACGCAGTATTTT. Its translation is CASSLKGDRAFTDTQYF.

The J gene is TRBJ2-5, the V gene TRBV4-2; 13 positions match TRBD2. Trimming removed 4 bases from V and 3 bases from J; junction bases left unmatched: 2. The CDR3 contains 15 residues. Germline V lookup: CDR1 LGHNA, CDR2 YNFKEQ. CDR3 nucleotide sequence: TGTGCCAGCAGCCGAGGGACTAGCGGGGAAGAGACCCAGTACTTC. Translated, it gives CASSRGTSGEETQYF.

The chain employs TRBV19 and TRBJ1-1; D is unclear. The CDR3 is 14 residues long. Germline V gene sequence: CDR1 LNHDA, CDR2 SQIVND (reference sequence). Between the trimmed V and J ends, which lost 7 bases and 4 bases, there was a span of 16 bases. This chain's CDR3 is CASTLARVSTEAFF. The CDR3 region has the DNA TGTGCCAGTACCCTGGCGAGGGTCTCCACTGAAGCTTTCTTT.

As regards this clone: Compared with germline, one end of the junction differs, possibly owing to a read error. J is TRBJ1-2 and V is TRBV5-6; 9 nucleotides align to TRBD1. Germline V gives CDR1 SGHDT, CDR2 YYEEEE. This CDR3 has 15 amino acids. The CDR3 sequence: CAGSSLQGANYGYTF. The CDR3, as DNA: TGTGCCGGCAGCTCACTACAGGGGGCCAACTATGGCTACACCTTC.

A few counts support this clone. The gene calls are TRBV4-3 and TRBJ2-7; 8 bases map to TRBD2. Per germline, CDR1 LGHNA and CDR2 YSLEER. After removal of 5 bases from V and 5 bases from J, the junction contained 11 bases not matched to a gene. This CDR3 has 15 amino acids. DNA of the CDR3: TGCGCCAGCAGCTATTACGGGGGGGGCCTCAACGAGCAGTACTTC. Translation: CASSYYGGGLNEQYF.

V is TRBV4-1 and J is TRBJ2-6, with D possibly matching TRBD2 (6 bases). The CDR3 spans 16 residues. The germline gives CDR1 MGHRA, CDR2 YSYEKL. Trimming left V 0 bases short and J 1 base short, with 7 bases between. This CDR3 reads CASSQEEGSGANVLTF. The CDR3 nucleotides are TGCGCCAGCAGCCAAGAGGAGGGGTCTGGGGCCAACGTCCTGACTTTC.

V usage is TRBV4-3 and J usage is TRBJ2-5, with a tentative D call TRBD2 (7 bases). Germline assignment: CDR1 LGHNA and CDR2 YSLEER. There are 15 residues in the CDR3. The V and J ends lost 5 bases and 5 bases respectively, with 18 bases between them. The CDR3, as DNA: TGCGCCAGCAGCGGACGTGCGGAGGGGGGGGAGACCCAGTACTTC. Translation: CASSGRAEGGETQYF.

The rearrangement links TRBV5-1 to TRBJ2-1; 11 bases are shared with TRBD1. Germline trimming cut 1 base from V and 5 bases from J; bases unmatched to any gene: 8. This CDR3 has 17 residues. Germline-derived CDR1 and CDR2 are SGHRS and YFSETQ. The chain's CDR3 is CASSLMVGQGAHNEQFF. The CDR3 bases are TGCGCCAGCAGCTTGATGGTCGGACAGGGGGCCCACAATGAGCAGTTCTTC.

The chain couples TRBV30 to TRBJ2-7; D is ambiguous. Germline V lookup: CDR1 GTSNPN, CDR2 SVGIG (reference sequence). The CDR3 loop spans 11 amino acids. The V gene lost 7 bases and the J gene lost 0 bases, with 7 bases spanning the gap. CDR3 in amino acids: CAFRVSYEQYF. CDR3 sequence (DNA): TGTGCCTTCCGAGTCTCCTACGAGCAGTACTTC.

This chain links TRBV7-8 with TRBJ2-5; 12 bases line up with TRBD2. The J call may be wrong; the DNA end is better matched by TRBJ2-7. This CDR3 contains 17 residues. Germline values: CDR1 SGHVS, CDR2 FQNEAQ. The CDR3 loop reads CASSVTSGGISSYEQYF. The CDR3 coding sequence is TGTGCCAGCAGCGTTACTAGCGGGGGGATCAGCTCCTACGAGCAGTACTTC.

Notes on this clone: The junction and the germline gene differ at one end; a read error may be behind it. The chain couples TRBV9 to TRBJ2-2; tentatively, D is TRBD2 (5 bases). The CDR3 is 16 amino acids. Germline V gene sequence: CDR1 SGDLS, CDR2 YYNGEE. The CDR3 nucleotides read TGTGCCAGCAGCCCACTTCAGGTGGGATCTACCGGGGAGCTGTCTTTT. Translation gives CASSPLQVGSTGELSF.

This clone was seen a single time. The chain employs TRBV5-4 and TRBJ2-1; D is undetermined. Germline loops: CDR1 SGHNT, CDR2 YYREEE (reference sequence). This CDR3 spans 13 amino acids. V lost 1 base, J lost 8 bases, and 10 bases lay in between. CDR3 amino acids: CASSLIPEYEQFF. The CDR3 DNA reads as TGTGCCAGCAGCTTGATACCTGAGTATGAGCAGTTCTTC.

In DNA form, the CDR3 reads TGTGCCAGCAGCTTTCTGGGAGGAGAAACTGAAGCTTTCTTT. It specifies CASSFLGGETEAFF. The J gene is TRBJ1-1, the V gene TRBV7-8, with D unclear. Trimming took 3 bases from V and 5 from J, leaving 13 bases between them. Germline V gives CDR1 SGHVS, CDR2 FQNEAQ. CDR3 size: 14 residues.

CDR3 region: CASSLYRGRQTYEQYF. CDR3 nucleotide sequence: TGTGCCAGCAGCTTGTACAGGGGCAGGCAGACCTACGAGCAGTACTTC. The rearrangement links TRBV5-6 to TRBJ2-7; 7 bases match TRBD1. This CDR3 is built from 16 residues. Trimming removed 1 base from V and 2 bases from J; junction bases left unmatched: 9. Germline CDR1 reads SGHDT; CDR2 reads YYEEEE.